This TCR beta chain was found in a study of tumor-infiltrating lymphocytes in primary liver carcinoma. About the study: Subjects presented with primary liver carcinoma managed by surgical resection. Ages ranged from 30 to 69, with HCC or mixed HCC-cholangiocarcinoma.

The study's findings and limits: Researchers found tumor-adjacent and tumor-blood pairs overlapped less than tumor region pairs.

The authors made TCR beta cDNA from 500 to 600 ng total RNA with a constant-region primer. Generation of the TCR beta libraries relied on three nested multiplex PCR rounds using slightly modified ARM-PCR. The study ran its first two PCR rounds for roughly 11 cycles each, using TRBV1-TRBV30 forward primers and a C-beta reverse primer. TCRdb analysed the multiplex PCR reads with MiXCR anew, one entry per CDR3 protein. The sample has just over 300,000 distinct CDR3 sequences, 58% seen once; the top ten hold about 15%. In its sample, this clonotype was seen a few times. The antigen is undetermined. RNA was extracted from whole blood without cell sorting, alongside germline DNA. The CDR3 runs to 16 residues. V gave up 1 base and J gave up 5 bases, with 17 bases separating them. Germline assignment: CDR1 SQVTM and CDR2 ANQGSEA.

The V call is TRBV29-1, the J call TRBJ2-2; D remains ambiguous. The sequenced sample consisted of peripheral blood. The receptor comes from a woman between 25 and 40 years old with primary liver carcinoma and hepatitis B virus infection. The CDR3 region is CSVEVSQPSRTGELFF. CDR3 coding DNA: TGCAGCGTTGAAGTCAGTCAACCCAGTAGGACCGGGGAGCTGTTTTTT.